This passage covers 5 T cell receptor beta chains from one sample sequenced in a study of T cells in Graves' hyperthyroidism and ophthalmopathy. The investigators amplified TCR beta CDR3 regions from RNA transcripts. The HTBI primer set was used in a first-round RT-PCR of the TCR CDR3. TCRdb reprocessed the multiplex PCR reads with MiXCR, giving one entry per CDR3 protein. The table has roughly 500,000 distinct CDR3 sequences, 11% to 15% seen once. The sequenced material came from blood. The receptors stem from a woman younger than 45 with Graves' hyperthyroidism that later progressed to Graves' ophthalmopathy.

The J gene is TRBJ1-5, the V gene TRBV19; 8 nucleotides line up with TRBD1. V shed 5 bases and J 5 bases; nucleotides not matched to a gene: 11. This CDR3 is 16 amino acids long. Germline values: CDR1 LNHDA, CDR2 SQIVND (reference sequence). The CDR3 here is CASSWQGAGGDQPQHF. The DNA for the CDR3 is TGTGCCAGTAGTTGGCAGGGGGCCGGAGGGGATCAGCCCCAGCATTTT.

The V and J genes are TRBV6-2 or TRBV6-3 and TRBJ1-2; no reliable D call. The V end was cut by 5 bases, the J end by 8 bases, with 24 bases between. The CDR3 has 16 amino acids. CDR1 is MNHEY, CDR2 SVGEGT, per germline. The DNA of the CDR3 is TGTGCCAGCAGTAAGAAGATGGTGCTGTCGGTAGAAGGCTACACCTTC. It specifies CASSKKMVLSVEGYTF.

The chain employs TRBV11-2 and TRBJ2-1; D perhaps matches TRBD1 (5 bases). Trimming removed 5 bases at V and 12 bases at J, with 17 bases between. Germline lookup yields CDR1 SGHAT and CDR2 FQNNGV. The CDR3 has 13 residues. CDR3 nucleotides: TGTGCCAGCAGCCTAGGGGAAGGGTCTTTGCAGTTCTTC. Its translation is CASSLGEGSLQFF.

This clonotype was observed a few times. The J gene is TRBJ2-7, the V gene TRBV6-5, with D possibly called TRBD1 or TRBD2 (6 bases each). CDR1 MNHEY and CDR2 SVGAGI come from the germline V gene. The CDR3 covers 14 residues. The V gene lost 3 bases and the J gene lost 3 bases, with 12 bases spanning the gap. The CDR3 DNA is TGTGCCAGCAGTTATAACAGGGAGGTCTACGAGCAGTACTTC. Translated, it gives CASSYNREVYEQYF.

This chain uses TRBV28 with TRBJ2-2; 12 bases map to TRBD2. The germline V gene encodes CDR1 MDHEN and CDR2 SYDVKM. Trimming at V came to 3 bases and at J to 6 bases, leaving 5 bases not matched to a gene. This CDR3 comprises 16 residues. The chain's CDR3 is CASSLASGRGAGELFF. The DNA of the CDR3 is TGTGCCAGCAGTTTGGCTAGCGGGAGGGGCGCCGGGGAGCTGTTTTTT. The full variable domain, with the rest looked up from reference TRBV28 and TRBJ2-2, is DVKVTQSSRYLVKRTGEKVFLECVQDMDHENMFWYRQDPGLGLRLIYFSYDVKMKEKGDIPEGYSVSREKKERFSLILESASTNQTSMYLCASSLASGRGAGELFFGEGSRLTVL.